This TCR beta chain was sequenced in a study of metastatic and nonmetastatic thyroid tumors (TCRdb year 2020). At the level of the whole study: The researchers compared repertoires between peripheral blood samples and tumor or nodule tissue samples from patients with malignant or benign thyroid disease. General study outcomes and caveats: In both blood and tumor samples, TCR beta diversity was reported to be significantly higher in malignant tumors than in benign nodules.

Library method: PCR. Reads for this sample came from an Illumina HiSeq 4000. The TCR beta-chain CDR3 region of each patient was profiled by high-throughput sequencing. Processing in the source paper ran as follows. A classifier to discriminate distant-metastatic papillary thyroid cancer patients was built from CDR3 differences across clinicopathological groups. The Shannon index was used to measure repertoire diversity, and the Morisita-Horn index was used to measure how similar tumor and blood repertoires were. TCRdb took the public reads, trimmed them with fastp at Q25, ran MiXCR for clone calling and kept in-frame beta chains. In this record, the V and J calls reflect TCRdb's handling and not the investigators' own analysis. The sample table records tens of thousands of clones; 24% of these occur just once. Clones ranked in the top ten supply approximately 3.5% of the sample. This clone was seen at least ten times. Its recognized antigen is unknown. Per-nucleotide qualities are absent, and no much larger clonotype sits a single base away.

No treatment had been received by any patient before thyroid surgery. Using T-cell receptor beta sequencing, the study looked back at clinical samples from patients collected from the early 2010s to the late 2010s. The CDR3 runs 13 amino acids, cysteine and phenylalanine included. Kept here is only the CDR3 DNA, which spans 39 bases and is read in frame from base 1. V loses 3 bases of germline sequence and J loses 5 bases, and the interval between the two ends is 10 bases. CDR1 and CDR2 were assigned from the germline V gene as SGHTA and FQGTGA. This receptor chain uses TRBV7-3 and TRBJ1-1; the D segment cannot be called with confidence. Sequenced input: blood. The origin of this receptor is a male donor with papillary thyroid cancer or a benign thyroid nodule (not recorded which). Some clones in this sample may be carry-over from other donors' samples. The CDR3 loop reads CASSFGEWTEAFF. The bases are TGTGCCAGCAGCTTTGGGGAATGGACTGAAGCTTTCTTT.